What follows describes a single T cell receptor (beta chain). Its antigen remains undetermined. There are no base qualities to consult, and no much larger clone falls within one base. The sample belongs to a study of lymphopenia after photon versus proton radiotherapy (dated by TCRdb to between 2018 and 2021). Looking at the study overall: The study compared the immunological effects of photon versus proton radiation therapy in patients with gastrointestinal tumors who developed high-grade lymphopenia. A cohort of around 18 patients with gastrointestinal tumors who received either photon or proton therapy and subsequently developed lymphopenia was included. The goal of the study was to characterize the differences between the two radiation modalities in how they affect the immune system.

Including the terminal cysteine and phenylalanine, the CDR3 comprises 17 residues. Only CDR3 DNA remains: 51 bases, in frame from the first base. V is cut by 6 bases and J by 2 bases, and the space between the germline ends is 23 bases. CDR1 and CDR2 are drawn from the germline V gene: MDHEN, SYDVKM. Library preparation was by the immunoSEQ multiplex PCR assay. Deep sequencing of rearranged TCR beta loci, alongside multiparametric flow cytometry, was used to profile T cell repertoires. TCRdb mirrors the immuneACCESS table, restricted to in-frame sequences. Some clones are absent from its copies; in checked studies, under half trace to an unresolved V gene, and the reason for the others is unknown. Across this sample there are 40,000 to 45,000 clones, with about 85% seen only once. 20% to 25% of the sample is taken by the ten largest. Study-wide findings and limitations: After the lymphocyte count nadir, photon-treated repertoires showed oligoclonal expansion, especially of CD8+ Temra cells, which drove the drop in diversity. Across the cohort, a larger post-nadir drop in TCR diversity was inversely correlated with overall survival time among patients who died. Proton-treated patients stayed relatively stable during treatment, while photon-treated patients lost naive T cells and TCR diversity and gained effector/memory populations. The survival association was assessed only in patients who died, and better survival with proton therapy was presented by the authors as a possibility rather than a demonstrated result.

The rearranged segments are TRBV28 and TRBJ2-7; the D gene could be either TRBD1 or TRBD2, each agreeing at 5 bases. Sequenced material: peripheral blood, taken from a patient treated with proton-based radiotherapy. This TCR was recovered from a woman in her 70s with pancreatic cancer. The nucleotide sequence reads TGTGCCAGCAGGCCACCGCACACCGGGGCCCTGGCCTACGAGCAGTACTTC. Translated, it reads CASRPPHTGALAYEQYF.